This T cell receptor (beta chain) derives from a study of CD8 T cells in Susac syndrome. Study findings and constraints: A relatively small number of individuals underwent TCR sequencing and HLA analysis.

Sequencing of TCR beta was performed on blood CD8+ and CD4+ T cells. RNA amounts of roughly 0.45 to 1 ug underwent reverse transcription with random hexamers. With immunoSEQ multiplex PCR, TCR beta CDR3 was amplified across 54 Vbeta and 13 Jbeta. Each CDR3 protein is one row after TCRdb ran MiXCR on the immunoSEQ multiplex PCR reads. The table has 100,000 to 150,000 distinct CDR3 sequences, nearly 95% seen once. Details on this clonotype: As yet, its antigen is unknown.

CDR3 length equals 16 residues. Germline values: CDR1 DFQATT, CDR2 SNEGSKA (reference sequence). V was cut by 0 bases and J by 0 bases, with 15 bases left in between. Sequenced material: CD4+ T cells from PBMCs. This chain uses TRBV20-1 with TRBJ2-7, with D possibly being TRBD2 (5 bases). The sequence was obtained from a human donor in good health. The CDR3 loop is CSARDSQRTPSYEQYF. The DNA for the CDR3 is TGCAGTGCTAGAGATTCACAGCGGACCCCCTCCTACGAGCAGTACTTC.